This is a list of T cell receptor beta chains from one sample in a study of cytomegalovirus exposure and HLA in healthy donors. Here immunoSEQ multiplex PCR was the method, and the copy in TCRdb shows in-frame clones only, minus some. The sample comprises tens of thousands of clones, roughly 97% of which are singletons, and around 2.2% rests with the top ten. Sequencing input: PBMCs. The receptors here all came from a man aged 18 to 35 in good health and CMV-seronegative. Both conserved end residues are part of each CDR3. Each record gives: J gene, clone size, D gene, V gene, CDR3 DNA, CDR3 protein. A D gene is named only where the DNA matches it firmly. Some rows have no size entry. The others give once, few or many, or a class for an expanded clone.

>TRBJ2-3|NA|NA|TRBV5-8
TGTGCCAGCAGCTTGAGGACAGCTAGCACAGATACGCAGTATTTT
CASSLRTASTDTQYF
>TRBJ2-2|NA|NA|TRBV18
TGTGCCAGCTCACCACCGGGGCGACCGAACACCGGGGAGCTGTTTTTT
CASSPPGRPNTGELFF
>TRBJ1-1|NA|TRBD1|TRBV5-6
TGTGCCAGCGGACAGGGCGCGAGCACTGAAGCTTTCTTT
CASGQGASTEAFF
>TRBJ1-5|NA|TRBD1|TRBV5-1
TGCGCCAGCAGCTTGGGACAGGGTAGCAATCAGCCCCAGCATTTT
CASSLGQGSNQPQHF
>TRBJ2-2|NA|TRBD1|TRBV28
TGTGCCAGCAGTACAGGGGTCGGGGACACCGGGGAGCTGTTTTTT
CASSTGVGDTGELFF
>TRBJ1-1|NA|NA|TRBV6-6
TGTGCCAGCAGTCCGGGGAGGAGCACTGAAGCTTTCTTT
CASSPGRSTEAFF
>TRBJ2-2|once|NA|TRBV19
TGTGCCAGTAGTATAGGGGCGGACACCCCGAACACCGGGGAGCTGTTTTTT
CASSIGADTPNTGELFF
>TRBJ2-3|NA|TRBD1|TRBV10-3
TGTGCCATCGGGACAGGCACAGATACGCAGTATTTT
CAIGTGTDTQYF
>TRBJ1-5|NA|NA|TRBV19
TGTGCCAGTAGTTCCACTAACGCTCAGCCCCAGCATTTT
CASSSTNAQPQHF
>TRBJ2-7|once|TRBD1|TRBV5-1
TGCGCCAGCAGCCCCGGCCAGGGGGTCGACGAGCAGTACTTC
CASSPGQGVDEQYF
>TRBJ2-7|NA|NA|TRBV6-1
TGTGCCAGCAGTGCCTCGGGACATTTTGAGCAGTACTTC
CASSASGHFEQYF
>TRBJ2-7|NA|TRBD2|TRBV6-5
TGTGCCAGCCTCGGGGGGGGCTTCCCCTCCTACGAGCAGTACTTC
CASLGGGFPSYEQYF
>TRBJ2-1|once|TRBD2|TRBV4-1
TGCGCCAGCAGCCTAGCGGGAGAAAATGAGCAGTTCTTC
CASSLAGENEQFF
>TRBJ2-1|NA|TRBD2|TRBV4-1
TGCGCCAGCAGCCACCCCGGGAGGGGAGCGGGAGCCGGCGAGCAGTTCTTC
CASSHPGRGAGAGEQFF
>TRBJ1-2|NA|NA|TRBV5-4
TGTGCCAGCAGCCGGCAGGGAGGTCACGGCTACACCTTC
CASSRQGGHGYTF
>TRBJ2-7|NA|TRBD2|TRBV6-1
TGTGCCAGCAGTCCTACTAGCGGGACGGAGCAGTACTTC
CASSPTSGTEQYF
>TRBJ1-1|NA|NA|TRBV19
TGTGCCAGTAGTATCGGAGGGAACACTGAAGCTTTCTTT
CASSIGGNTEAFF
>TRBJ1-6|NA|NA|TRBV27
TGTGCCAGCAGTTCCGTTAATTCACCCCTCCACTTT
CASSSVNSPLHF
>TRBJ2-5|NA|NA|TRBV5-4
TGTGCCAGCAGCTCCAGGGGACTACAAGAGACCCAGTACTTC
CASSSRGLQETQYF
>TRBJ1-1|NA|TRBD1|TRBV6-5
TGTGCCAGCAGTCGCGGACAGGGTACGGTAACTGAAGCTTTCTTT
CASSRGQGTVTEAFF
>TRBJ1-2|NA|NA|TRBV5-1
TGCGCCAGCAGCTCGGGGGCTAACTATGGCTACACCTTC
CASSSGANYGYTF
>TRBJ2-7|NA|TRBD1|TRBV11-2
TGTGCCAGCATGCGGGACAGGGCCCACGAGCAGTACTTC
CASMRDRAHEQYF